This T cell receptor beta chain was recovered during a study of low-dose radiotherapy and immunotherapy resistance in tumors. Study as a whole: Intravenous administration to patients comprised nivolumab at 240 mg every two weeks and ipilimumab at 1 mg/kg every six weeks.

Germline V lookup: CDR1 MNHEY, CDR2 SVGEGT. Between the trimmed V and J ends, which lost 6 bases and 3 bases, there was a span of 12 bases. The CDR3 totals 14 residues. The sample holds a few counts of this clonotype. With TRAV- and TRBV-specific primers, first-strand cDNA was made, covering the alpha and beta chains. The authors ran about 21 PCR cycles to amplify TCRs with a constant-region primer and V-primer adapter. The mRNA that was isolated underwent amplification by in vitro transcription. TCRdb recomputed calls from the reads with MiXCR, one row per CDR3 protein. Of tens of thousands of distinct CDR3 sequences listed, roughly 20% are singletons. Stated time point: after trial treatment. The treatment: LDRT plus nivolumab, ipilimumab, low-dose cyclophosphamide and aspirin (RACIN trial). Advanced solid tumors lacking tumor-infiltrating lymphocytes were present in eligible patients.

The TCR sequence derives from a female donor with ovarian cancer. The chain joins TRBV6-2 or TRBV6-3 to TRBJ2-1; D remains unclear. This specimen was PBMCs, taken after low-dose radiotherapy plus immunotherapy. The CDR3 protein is CASRGAPNYNEQFF. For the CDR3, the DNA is TGTGCCAGCAGGGGCGCCCCCAACTACAATGAGCAGTTCTTC.